This T cell receptor beta chain is from a study of cytomegalovirus exposure and HLA in healthy donors. CDR3 length equals 16 residues. Trimming took 4 bases from V and 3 from J, leaving 17 bases between them. Germline V gene lookup returns CDR1 SEHNR and CDR2 FQNEAQ (reference sequence). The PCR used 60 Vbeta and 13 Jbeta primers. Sequenced by immunoSEQ multiplex PCR; TCRdb stores in-frame clones only, minus some. The sample consists of fewer than 65,000 clones, approximately 77% of them appearing once. As for this clone: Its matching antigen is unknown.

Study-level results: In a later analysis, TCR beta V- and J-gene trimming showed a link to a missense DCLRE1C variant. Reports indicated that the classifier achieved high specificity and sensitivity in diagnosing cytomegalovirus status. Altogether, 150 to 200 TCR beta chains were recorded as cytomegalovirus-associated.

The material sequenced was PBMCs. This receptor was obtained from a woman between 40 and 55 years old in good health and CMV-seropositive. This chain links TRBV7-9 with TRBJ2-3, with D perhaps matching TRBD2 (6 bases). The CDR3 here is CASSSLDPGDTDTQYF. In DNA, the CDR3 is TGTGCCAGCAGCTCCCTGGACCCGGGGGATACAGATACGCAGTATTTT.